This T cell receptor (beta chain) was captured in a study of shared clonotypes between healthy human individuals. The protocol was immunoSEQ multiplex PCR, while the TCRdb copy is restricted to in-frame clones and leaves out a portion. The sample yields approximately 2,000,000 clones, roughly 90% seen once. In the CD4+ fraction, cells were divided into CD45RA+ naive and CD45RA-negative memory subsets. The CDR3 length is 16 residues. The V and J ends lost 7 bases and 1 base, in that order; junction bases with no gene match: 11. CDR1 and CDR2 from the germline V gene are SGHNT and YYREEE (reference sequence).

Source material: naive CD4+ T cells from PBMCs. As for subset: CD45RA+ positively selected. The receptor was derived from a man aged 18 to 29 in good health. Some clones in this sample may be carry-over from other donors' samples. The gene calls are TRBV5-4 and TRBJ2-7, with TRBD2 matching 10 bases. This CDR3 reads CASGSLGLAESYEQYF. In DNA, the CDR3 is TGTGCCAGCGGATCACTTGGACTAGCGGAGTCCTACGAGCAGTACTTC.